This entry features one T cell receptor (beta chain) sequence. The antigen is unknown. The source of the sample is a study of PD-1 blockade in classical Hodgkin lymphoma. General study results and limits: Those achieving complete response showed baseline diversity like newly diagnosed patients. Only CD4+ TCR diversity, not CD8+, had risen significantly by C4D1.

The CDR3 consists of 14 residues. Trimming removed 9 bases at V and 6 bases at J, with 18 bases between. Germline-derived CDR1 and CDR2 are SNHLY and FYNNEI. Time point noted: cycle 4 day 1 (C4D1), after less than 7 weeks of nivolumab. No patient escaped relapse after autologous stem cell transplantation, and brentuximab vedotin exposure varied. Complete response, partial response or progressive disease was each patient's best response. Here immunoSEQ multiplex PCR was the method, and the copy in TCRdb shows in-frame clones only, minus some. This sample has tens of thousands of clones, with about four fifths found just once.

This specimen was peripheral blood mononuclear cells (PBMCs), taken before the fourth cycle of nivolumab. This sequence joins TRBV2 and TRBJ1-5, with D unresolved. The TCR originated in a human donor with classical Hodgkin lymphoma. This chain's CDR3 is CASSPSEFGQPQHF. CDR3 DNA: TGTGCCAGTTCCCCTTCGGAGTTCGGTCAGCCCCAGCATTTT. Full variable domain (remainder filled in from reference TRBV2 and TRBJ1-5): EPEVTQTPSHQVTQMGQEVILRCVPISNHLYFYWYRQILGQKVEFLVSFYNNEISEKSEIFDDQFSVERPDGSNFTLKIRSTKLEDSAMYFCASSPSEFGQPQHFGDGTRLSIL.